The T cell receptor (beta chain) described here comes from a study of blood T cells in healthy people across ages (dated by TCRdb to between 2014 and 2017). General notes on the study: In model experiments, template switching captured about one uniquely barcoded TCR beta cDNA molecule for every two T cells. To track age-related changes in TCR beta repertoire diversity, the study relied on deep sequencing normalized with unique cDNA molecular identifiers. Two additional independent replicas of 1 million unique cDNA reads from the same blood draw were analyzed for two donors (one aged 18 to 29 and one aged 80 or older). Donors were grouped into four age groups: young (average 16 years), middle-aged (about 40), aged (around 66) and long-lived (over 80). Findings and caveats that apply to the study as a whole: Estimates of total diversity based on one million sequenced T cells were regarded as lower bounds and as underestimates. Compared with the aged group, the long-lived group had more naive CD4+ T cells, fewer expanded clones and increased TCR diversity, a pattern suggesting age selection. Because profiling used bulk unsorted PBMCs, naive and antigen-experienced compartments could not be compared conclusively. A strong correlation was found between observed TCR beta diversity and the percentage of naive T cells measured by flow cytometry. Because the CMV infection status of the donors was unknown, age-related changes in expanded clonotypes may potentially have been confounded. As age increased, observed TCR beta diversity per million T cells dropped in a roughly linear way, and a significant reduction was already evident by age approximately 40.

A note on this clonotype: This receptor's antigen is unknown. No base-level quality is on record; no much larger clone is a single base apart.

Donors were around 37 systemically healthy Caucasian individuals from Russia aged roughly 6 to 95 years. Each donor gave ten milliliters of peripheral blood, drawn into EDTA-treated Vacutainer tubes. PBMCs were isolated by Ficoll-Paque density-gradient centrifugation, with at least 7 million obtained per sample. Trizol reagent was used to extract total RNA from PBMCs, with at least 5.5 micrograms per sample. The percentages of naive CD45RAhigh/CD27high T cells were determined by flow cytometry on a PBMC aliquot from every donor. Spanning cysteine to phenylalanine, the CDR3 consists of 14 amino acids. Only the CDR3 part of the read is kept: 42 bases, read in frame from the first base. Trimming costs V 4 bases and J 10 bases, and their ends lie 17 bases apart. CDR1 SGHVS and CDR2 FQNEAQ are derived from the germline V gene. Library generation was performed with 5' RACE. The listed sequencing device is Illumina HiSeq 2500. A second roughly 6 to 12 cycle PCR used a sample-barcoded 5' primer and a J-beta primer mix. Each TCR beta cDNA molecule received a unique molecular identifier from a template-switch 5' adaptor carrying 12 random nucleotides. Each sample yielded at least 2.5 million CDR3-containing paired-end reads. The Mint cDNA synthesis kit, primed by a TRBC-specific oligonucleotide, was used to synthesize first-strand cDNA from all RNA. After uracil-DNA glycosylase treatment, a first 18-cycle PCR used universal primers M1SS and BC2_uni_R on all cDNA. The paper's data handling went like this. For normalization, 1 million high-quality reads, each with a distinct molecular identifier, were randomly selected from each sample. Reads sharing molecular identifiers were discarded rather than binned into consensus sequences. MiTCR, set to a Q25 quality threshold and the strictest error-elimination algorithm, was used for CDR3 identification, clonotype clustering and error correction. A nonparametric unseen species model using Euler transformation provided a lower-bound estimate of total TCR beta diversity. In-frame beta chains were kept once TCRdb had trimmed the public reads at Q25 with fastp and called clones with MiXCR. Each CDR3 protein gets just one entry, which takes the most common genes and DNA from the rows behind it. For this entry, the V and J calls and clone size follow TCRdb and not the study's own pipeline. In this sample the table shows 750,000 to 1,000,000 distinct CDR3 sequences, 29% of which occur a single time. The ten largest account for more than 8.5% of the sample.

This sample also belongs to another study, concerning T cells of mothers and their children. According to the second study: Donors were nine systemically healthy Caucasian individuals: three mothers and their six children. cDNA synthesis used all of the extracted RNA, with roughly 1.5 ug of RNA in each 15 ul reaction. In the second PCR, the M1S primer introduced both the sample barcodes and 2-4 random nucleotides. Each mother yielded over 8.5 million TCR beta CDR3 reads and each child 2.5 million to 3 million reads. TCR recombination output is similarly shaped by thymic selection in related and unrelated pairs, with a minor effect exerted by inherited differences. Related mother-child pairs always showed normalized repertoire overlap that was slightly higher than in unrelated mother-child pairs, though the difference was never significant. Persistent microchimeric T cell clones were not detected, at a sensitivity of about 100 clones per million clonotypes. Deep NGS was used in the study to compare the TCR beta repertoires of mothers and children and to look for features that separate related mother-child pairs from unrelated individuals. On average, the children were around 11 +/- 4 years old, while the mothers were about 40 +/- 4 years old. After adapter ligation was performed with NEBNext reagents, the libraries were sequenced on an Illumina HiSeq 2000 with 100+100 nt paired-end reads. Mother and child libraries were prepared a month apart and sequenced in separate runs to prevent cross-contamination. For each donor, between about 450,000 and 2,300,000 distinct TCR beta clonotypes were identified. Naive TCR beta clonotypes were estimated from low-frequency clonotypes matched to each donor's FACS-determined naive share, without sorting.

The V and J genes are TRBV7-8 and TRBJ2-1, with a weak D call of TRBD2 (6 bases match). The sequence derives from a woman aged 40 to 55 in good health. Specimen: blood. The CDR3 region: CASSSRASVGEQFF. The DNA sequence follows: TGTGCCAGCAGCTCGCGCGCTAGCGTCGGGGAGCAGTTCTTC.